Below, 14 T cell receptor beta chains from the same sample are listed, as sequenced in a study of blood T cell repertoires in COVID-19. Assay: immunoSEQ multiplex PCR; the TCRdb copy retains only in-frame clones and omits some. Of about 330,000 clones in the sample, roughly 87% were seen once. Sequenced input: PBMCs or T cells enriched from blood (not recorded which). The receptors stem from a woman aged 25-40 years who had recovered from COVID-19.

CDR3 nucleotides: TGTGCCACCAGTGACCCACGGACAGCGAACACCGGGGAGCTGTTTTTT. Its translation: CATSDPRTANTGELFF. The V and J genes are TRBV24-1 and TRBJ2-2; the D gene is possibly TRBD1 (6 bases). V dropped 4 bases and J dropped 0 bases, with 11 bases sitting between them. This CDR3 is 16 amino acids long. From germline, CDR1 is KGHDR and CDR2 SFDVKD.

The chain uses TRBV13 and TRBJ2-3; 7 bases align to TRBD1. This CDR3 spans 15 amino acids. The germline gives CDR1 PRHDT, CDR2 FYEKMQ (reference sequence). Trimming at V came to 2 bases and at J to 3 bases, leaving 5 bases not matched to a gene. CDR3 nucleotides: TGTGCCAGCAGCTTAATGACAGGGAGAACAGATACGCAGTATTTT. Residues: CASSLMTGRTDTQYF.

Regarding this clone: The junction shows a germline mismatch at one end, possibly a read error. J is TRBJ1-2 and V is TRBV12-3 or TRBV12-4; no firm D call. This CDR3 has 13 residues. In nucleotides, the CDR3 is TGTGCCAGCAGCTTAGACGGACTCTATGGCTACACCTTC. It translates to CASSLDGLYGYTF.

V is TRBV5-6 and J is TRBJ2-1; D is possibly TRBD1 (6 bases). V dropped 4 bases and J dropped 7 bases, with 15 bases sitting between them. The CDR3 is 14 residues long. Germline assignment: CDR1 SGHDT and CDR2 YYEEEE. The CDR3 loop reads CASSSVQGWNEQFF. CDR3 coding DNA: TGTGCCAGCAGCAGCGTCCAGGGGTGGAATGAGCAGTTCTTC.

This sequence joins TRBV10-2 and TRBJ1-2, with no clear D. This CDR3 has 14 amino acids. The germline gives CDR1 WSHSY, CDR2 SAAADI. V was clipped by 4 bases and J by 6 bases, with 15 bases between them. The CDR3 sequence: CASSATDQSDGYTF. For the CDR3, the DNA is TGCGCCAGCAGTGCAACAGATCAGTCGGATGGCTACACCTTC.

This chain links TRBV5-8 with TRBJ1-5; 7 bases agree with TRBD1. V was pared by 4 bases and J by 2 bases, with 6 bases of the junction left unmatched. This CDR3 contains 15 residues. The germline CDR1 and CDR2 sequences are SGHTS and YDEGEE. CDR3 region: CASSIGTEGNQPQHF. The CDR3 nucleotides are TGTGCCAGCAGCATCGGGACAGAGGGCAATCAGCCCCAGCATTTT.

The CDR3 sequence: CASSRDSALYGYTF. The CDR3 DNA reads TGTGCCAGCAGCCGCGACAGCGCGCTCTATGGCTACACCTTC. The V call is TRBV6-5, the J call TRBJ1-2; possibly TRBD1 for D (5 bases). V dropped 6 bases and J dropped 4 bases, with 15 bases sitting between them. Germline V gives CDR1 MNHEY, CDR2 SVGAGI. This CDR3 contains 14 residues.

V and J are TRBV29-1 and TRBJ2-6; D is perhaps TRBD1 (6 bases). V lost 4 bases, J lost 0 bases, and 13 bases lay in between. The germline V gene has CDR1 SQVTM and CDR2 ANQGSEA. The CDR3 contains 16 residues. This CDR3 reads CSVARGTPSGANVLTF. The CDR3 DNA reads as TGCAGCGTTGCCAGGGGTACCCCCTCTGGGGCCAACGTCCTGACTTTC. Variable domain in full (rest from reference TRBV29-1 and TRBJ2-6): SAVISQKPSRDICQRGTSLTIQCQVDSQVTMMFWYRQQPGQSLTLIATANQGSEATYESGFVIDKFPISRPNLTFSTLTVSNMSPEDSSIYLCSVARGTPSGANVLTFGAGSRLTVL.

The chain uses TRBV28 and TRBJ1-5; D ambiguous. The CDR3 extends over 16 amino acids. Germline lookup yields CDR1 MDHEN and CDR2 SYDVKM. V dropped 5 bases and J dropped 0 bases, with 14 bases sitting between them. The CDR3 here is CASSPYRRLSNQPQHF. The CDR3 DNA sequence: TGTGCCAGCAGTCCCTACCGGAGGCTTAGCAATCAGCCCCAGCATTTT.

The V gene is TRBV10-3, the J gene TRBJ2-4, with 12 bases matching TRBD2. This CDR3 has 16 amino acids. V lost 2 bases, J lost 5 bases, and 4 bases stayed unmatched. Germline V gives CDR1 ENHRY, CDR2 SYGVKD. CDR3 residues: CAISEPRLAGENIQYF. CDR3 DNA: TGTGCCATCAGTGAGCCAAGACTAGCGGGGGAAAACATTCAGTACTTC.

There are a few counts of this clone. The chain links TRBV5-4 to TRBJ2-7; D is possibly TRBD2 (5 bases). The CDR3 is made up of 16 amino acids. Trimming took off 4 bases at V and 4 bases at J, with 21 bases between the two ends. Germline V gene lookup returns CDR1 SGHNT and CDR2 YYREEE (reference sequence). The chain's CDR3 is CASSPFRGSERYEQYF. Here the CDR3 DNA reads TGTGCCAGCAGCCCATTTCGTGGTAGCGAAAGGTACGAGCAGTACTTC.

The chain employs TRBV7-9 and TRBJ1-5; D is ambiguous. Germline values: CDR1 SEHNR, CDR2 FQNEAQ (reference sequence). The V end was cut by 2 bases, the J end by 3 bases, with 5 bases between. This CDR3 comprises 13 residues. CDR3: CASSLQANQPQHF. CDR3 bases: TGTGCCAGCAGCTTACAGGCCAATCAGCCCCAGCATTTT.

The J gene is TRBJ2-5, the V gene TRBV29-1; maybe TRBD1 (6 bases). The CDR3 runs to 15 residues. Germline CDR1 SQVTM, CDR2 ANQGSEA. V lost 7 bases to trimming and J lost 4 bases, with 22 bases between them. CDR3: CSAVPGHGIRETQYF. For the CDR3, the DNA is TGCAGCGCAGTTCCGGGACATGGTATTCGAGAGACCCAGTACTTC.

CDR3 nucleotides: TGTGCCAGCAGAGCTGAGGACAGGATAAGCTACGAGCAGTACTTC. It translates to CASRAEDRISYEQYF. This rearrangement joins TRBV6-5 to TRBJ2-7; 7 bases align to TRBD1. Germline trimming cut 6 bases from V and 3 bases from J; bases unmatched to any gene: 11. The CDR3 is 15 residues long. Germline CDR1 reads MNHEY; CDR2 reads SVGAGI.